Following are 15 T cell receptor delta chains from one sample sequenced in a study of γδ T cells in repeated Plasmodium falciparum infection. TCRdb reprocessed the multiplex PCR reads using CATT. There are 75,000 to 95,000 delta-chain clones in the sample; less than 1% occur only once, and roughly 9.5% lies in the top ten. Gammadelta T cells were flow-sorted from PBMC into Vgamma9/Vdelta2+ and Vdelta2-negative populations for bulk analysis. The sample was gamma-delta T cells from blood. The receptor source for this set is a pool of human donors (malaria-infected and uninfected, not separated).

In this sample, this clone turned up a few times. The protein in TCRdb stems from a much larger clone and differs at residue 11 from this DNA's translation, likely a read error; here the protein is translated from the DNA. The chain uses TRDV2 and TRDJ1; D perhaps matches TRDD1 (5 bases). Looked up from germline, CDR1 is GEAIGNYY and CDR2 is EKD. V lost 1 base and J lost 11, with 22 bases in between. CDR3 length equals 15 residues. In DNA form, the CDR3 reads TGTGCCTGTGACACGGGGCAGATAGTGGGAGGCAAGCTCATCTTT. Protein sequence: CACDTGQIVGGKLIF.

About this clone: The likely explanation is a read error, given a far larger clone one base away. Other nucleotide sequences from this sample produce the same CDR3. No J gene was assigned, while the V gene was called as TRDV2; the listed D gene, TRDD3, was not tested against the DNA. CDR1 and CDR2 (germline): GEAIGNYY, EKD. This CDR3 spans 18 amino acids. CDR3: CACDPSHSRPGGDNKLIF. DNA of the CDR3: TGTGCCTGTGACCCTTCTCATTCCCGACCGGGTGGCGATAATAAGCTCATCTTT.

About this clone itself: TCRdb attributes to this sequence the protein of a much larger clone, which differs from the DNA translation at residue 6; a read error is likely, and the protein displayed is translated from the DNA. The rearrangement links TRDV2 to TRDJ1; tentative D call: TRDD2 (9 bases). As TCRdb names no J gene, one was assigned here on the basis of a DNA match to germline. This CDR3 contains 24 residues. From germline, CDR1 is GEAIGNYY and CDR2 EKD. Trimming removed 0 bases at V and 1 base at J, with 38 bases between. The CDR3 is CACDTAKLGLPTGTGGSLTDKLIF. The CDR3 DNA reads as TGTGCCTGTGACACCGCGAAGCTCGGCCTTCCTACAGGAACTGGGGGTTCTCTCACCGATAAACTCATCTTT.

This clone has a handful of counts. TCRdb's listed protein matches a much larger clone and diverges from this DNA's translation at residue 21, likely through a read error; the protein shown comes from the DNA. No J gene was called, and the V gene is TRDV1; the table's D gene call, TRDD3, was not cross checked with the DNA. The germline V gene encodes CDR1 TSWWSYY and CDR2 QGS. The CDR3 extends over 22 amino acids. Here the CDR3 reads CALGELDWTYLLGDRGTDKLTF. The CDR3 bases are TGTGCTCTTGGGGAACTCGACTGGACCTACCTACTGGGGGATAGGGGCACCGATAAACTCACCTTT.

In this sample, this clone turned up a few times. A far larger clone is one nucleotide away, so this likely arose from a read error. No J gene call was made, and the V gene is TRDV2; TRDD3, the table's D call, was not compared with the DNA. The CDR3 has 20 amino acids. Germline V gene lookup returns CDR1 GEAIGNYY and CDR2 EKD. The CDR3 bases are TGTGCCTGTGACCCGCTACTGGGGGATACGCGCTCCTGGGACACCCGACAGATGTTCTTC. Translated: CACDPLLGDTRSWDTRQMFF.

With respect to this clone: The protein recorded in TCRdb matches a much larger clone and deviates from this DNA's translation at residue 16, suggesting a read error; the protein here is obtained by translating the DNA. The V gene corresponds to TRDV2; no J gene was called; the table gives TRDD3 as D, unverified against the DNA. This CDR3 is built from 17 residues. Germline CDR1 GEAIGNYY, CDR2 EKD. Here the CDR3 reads CACDSILLGDTPDKLTF. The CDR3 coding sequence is TGTGCCTGTGACTCGATTCTACTGGGGGATACCCCCGATAAACTCACCTTT.

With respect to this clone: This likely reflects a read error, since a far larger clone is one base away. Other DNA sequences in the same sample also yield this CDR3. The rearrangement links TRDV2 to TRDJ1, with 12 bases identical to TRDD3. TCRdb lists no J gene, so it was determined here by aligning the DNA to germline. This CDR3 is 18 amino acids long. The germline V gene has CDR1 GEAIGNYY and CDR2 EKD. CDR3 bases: TGTGCCTGTGACCGCTGCGTACTGGGGGATACTTACACCGACAAACTCATCTTT. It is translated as CACDRCVLGDTYTDKLIF.

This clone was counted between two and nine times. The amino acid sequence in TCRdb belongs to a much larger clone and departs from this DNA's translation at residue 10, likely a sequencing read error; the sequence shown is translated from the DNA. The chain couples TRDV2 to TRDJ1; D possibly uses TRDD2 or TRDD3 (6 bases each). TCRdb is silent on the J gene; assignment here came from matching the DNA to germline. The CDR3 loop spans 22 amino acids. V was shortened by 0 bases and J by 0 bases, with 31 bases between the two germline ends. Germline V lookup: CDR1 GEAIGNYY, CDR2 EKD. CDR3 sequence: CACDTGQYWEIPSLRYTDKLIF. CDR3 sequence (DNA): TGTGCCTGTGACACCGGACAATACTGGGAGATCCCTTCCCTCCGATACACCGATAAACTCATCTTT.

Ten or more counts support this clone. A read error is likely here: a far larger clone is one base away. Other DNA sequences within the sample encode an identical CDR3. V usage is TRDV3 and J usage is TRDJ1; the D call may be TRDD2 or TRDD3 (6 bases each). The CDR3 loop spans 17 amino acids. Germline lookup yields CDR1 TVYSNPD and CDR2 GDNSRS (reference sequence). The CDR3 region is CAFVAQLGAFHTDKLIF. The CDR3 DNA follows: TGTGCCTTTGTCGCTCAACTGGGTGCCTTCCACACCGATAAACTCATCTTC.

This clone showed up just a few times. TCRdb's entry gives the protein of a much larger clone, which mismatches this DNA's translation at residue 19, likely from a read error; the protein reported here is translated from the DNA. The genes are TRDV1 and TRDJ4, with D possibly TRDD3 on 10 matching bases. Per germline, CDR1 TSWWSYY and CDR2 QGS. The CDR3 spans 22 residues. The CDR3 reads CALGDPYLPTMSTGGSARLLIF. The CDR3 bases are TGTGCTCTTGGGGACCCATACCTTCCTACGATGTCTACTGGGGGATCGGCCAGACTCCTGATCTTT.

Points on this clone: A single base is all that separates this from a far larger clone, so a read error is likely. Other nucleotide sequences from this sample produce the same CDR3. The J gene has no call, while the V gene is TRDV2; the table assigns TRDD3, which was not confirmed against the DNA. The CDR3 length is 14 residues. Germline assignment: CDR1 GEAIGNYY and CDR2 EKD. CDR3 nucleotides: TGTGCCTGTGACAGGTGGGGAAACACCGATAAACTTATCTTT. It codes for CACDRWGNTDKLIF.

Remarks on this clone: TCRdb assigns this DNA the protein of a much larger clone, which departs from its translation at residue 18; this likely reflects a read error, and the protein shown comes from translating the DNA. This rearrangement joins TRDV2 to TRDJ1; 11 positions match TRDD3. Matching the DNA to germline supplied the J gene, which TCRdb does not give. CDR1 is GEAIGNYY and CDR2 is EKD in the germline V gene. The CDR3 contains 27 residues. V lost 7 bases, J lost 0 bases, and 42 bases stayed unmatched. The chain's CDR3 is CACRKRVQPDSLSGGYPGPPNTDKLIF. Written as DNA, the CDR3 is TGTGCCTGCAGAAAGAGGGTTCAGCCGGACTCTCTTTCTGGGGGATACCCGGGACCCCCTAACACCGATAAACTCATCTTT.

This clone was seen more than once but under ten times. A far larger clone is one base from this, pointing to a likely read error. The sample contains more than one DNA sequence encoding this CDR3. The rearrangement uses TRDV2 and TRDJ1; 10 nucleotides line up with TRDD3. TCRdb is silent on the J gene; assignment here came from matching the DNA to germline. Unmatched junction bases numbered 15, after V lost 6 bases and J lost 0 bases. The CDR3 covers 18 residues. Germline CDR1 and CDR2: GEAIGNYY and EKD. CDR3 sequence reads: CACYTVLGDTQYTDKLIF. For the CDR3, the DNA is TGTGCCTGTTATACCGTATTGGGGGATACTCAGTACACCGATAAACTCATCTTT.

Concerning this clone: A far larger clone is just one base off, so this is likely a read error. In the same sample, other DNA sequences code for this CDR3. CDR3 sequence (DNA): TGCGCCTGTGACTCGTTGGGGGACCCTGCTTCGATGTACACCGATAAACTCATCTTT. This translates into CACDSLGDPASMYTDKLIF. This chain links TRDV2 with TRDJ1; TRDD3 agrees at 7 bases. TCRdb gives no J gene; it was assigned here by matching the DNA to germline. In germline, CDR1 is GEAIGNYY, CDR2 EKD. This CDR3 has 19 amino acids.

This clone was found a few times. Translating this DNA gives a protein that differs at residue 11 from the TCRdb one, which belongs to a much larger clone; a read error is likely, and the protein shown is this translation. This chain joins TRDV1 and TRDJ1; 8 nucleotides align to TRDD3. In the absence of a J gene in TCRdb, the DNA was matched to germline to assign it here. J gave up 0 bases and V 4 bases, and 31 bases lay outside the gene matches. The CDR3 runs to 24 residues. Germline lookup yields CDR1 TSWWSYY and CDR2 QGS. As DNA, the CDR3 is TGTGCTCTTGGGGGTCAAACGGGGTCGTCCACGCATACTGGGGGTCCCAAGTACACCGATAAACTCATCTTT. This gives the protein CALGGQTGSSTHTGGPKYTDKLIF.